This TCR beta chain was recorded in a study of cytomegalovirus exposure and HLA in healthy donors. CDR3 length: 13 amino acids. Germline lookup yields CDR1 SGDLS and CDR2 YYNGEE. Trimming at V came to 0 bases and at J to 7 bases, leaving 1 base not matched to a gene. Turning to this clone: Its antigen is unidentified.

Study outcomes and limitations: Immune exposure data for these donors was limited to CMV serostatus.

The PCR used 60 Vbeta and 13 Jbeta primers. Sequencing was performed with immunoSEQ multiplex PCR; in TCRdb, only in-frame clones are kept and a portion is missing. The sample consists of approximately 120,000 clones, more than 60% of them appearing once. Sequences were obtained from PBMCs. This receptor was identified in a man aged 25 to 40 in good health and CMV-seronegative. The V and J genes are TRBV9 and TRBJ2-4, with 7 positions matching TRBD1. CDR3 sequence (DNA): TGTGCCAGCAGCGTAGGCAGGGGGAACATTCAGTACTTC. It encodes CASSVGRGNIQYF.